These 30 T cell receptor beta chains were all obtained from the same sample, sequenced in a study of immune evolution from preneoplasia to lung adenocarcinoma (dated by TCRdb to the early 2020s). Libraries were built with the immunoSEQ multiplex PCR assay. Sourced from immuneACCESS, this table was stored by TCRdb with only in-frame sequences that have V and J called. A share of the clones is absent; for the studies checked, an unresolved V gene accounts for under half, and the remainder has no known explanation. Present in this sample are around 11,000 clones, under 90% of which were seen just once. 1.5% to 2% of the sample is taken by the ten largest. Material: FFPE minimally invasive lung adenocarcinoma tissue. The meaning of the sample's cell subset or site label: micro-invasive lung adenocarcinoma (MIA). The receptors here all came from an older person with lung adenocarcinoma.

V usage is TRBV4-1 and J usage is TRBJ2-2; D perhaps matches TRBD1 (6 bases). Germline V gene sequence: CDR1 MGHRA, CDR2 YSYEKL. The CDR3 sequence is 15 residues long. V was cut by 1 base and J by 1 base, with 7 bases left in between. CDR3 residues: CASSQADRNTGELFF. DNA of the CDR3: TGCGCCAGCAGCCAAGCGGACAGGAACACCGGGGAGCTGTTTTTT.

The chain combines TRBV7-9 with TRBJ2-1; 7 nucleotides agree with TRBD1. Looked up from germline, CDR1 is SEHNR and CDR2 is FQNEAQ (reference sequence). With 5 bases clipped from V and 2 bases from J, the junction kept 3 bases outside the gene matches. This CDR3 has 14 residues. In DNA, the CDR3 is TGTGCCAGCAGCGTCGGGACAGCCTACAATGAGCAGTTCTTC. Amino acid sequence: CASSVGTAYNEQFF.

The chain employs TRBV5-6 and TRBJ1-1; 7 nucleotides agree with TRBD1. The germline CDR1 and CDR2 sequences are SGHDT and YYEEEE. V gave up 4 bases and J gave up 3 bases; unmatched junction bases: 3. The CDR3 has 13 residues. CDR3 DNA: TGTGCCAGCAGCAAGACAGGGTACACTGAAGCTTTCTTT. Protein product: CASSKTGYTEAFF.

The CDR3 loop reads CATSRDLSILREQYF. For the CDR3, the DNA is TGTGCCACCAGCAGAGATCTTTCAATCCTACGCGAGCAGTACTTC. This chain connects TRBV15 to TRBJ2-7; D ambiguous. Germline CDR1 LNHNV, CDR2 YYDKDF (reference sequence). The CDR3 spans 15 residues. Trimming left V 0 bases short and J 6 bases short, with 15 bases between.

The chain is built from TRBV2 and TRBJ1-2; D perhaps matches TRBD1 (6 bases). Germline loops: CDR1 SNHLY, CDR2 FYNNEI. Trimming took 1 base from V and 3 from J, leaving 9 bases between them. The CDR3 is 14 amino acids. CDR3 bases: TGTGCCAGCAGTGAAGATACAGGGTACTATGGCTACACCTTC. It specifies CASSEDTGYYGYTF. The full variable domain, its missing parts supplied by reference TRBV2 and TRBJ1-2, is EPEVTQTPSHQVTQMGQEVILRCVPISNHLYFYWYRQILGQKVEFLVSFYNNEISEKSEIFDDQFSVERPDGSNFTLKIRSTKLEDSAMYFCASSEDTGYYGYTFGSGTRLTVV.

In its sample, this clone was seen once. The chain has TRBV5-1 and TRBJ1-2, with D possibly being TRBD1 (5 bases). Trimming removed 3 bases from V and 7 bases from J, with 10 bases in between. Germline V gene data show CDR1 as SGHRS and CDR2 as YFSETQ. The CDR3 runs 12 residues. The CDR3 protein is CASSSGGAGYTF. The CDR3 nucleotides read TGCGCCAGCAGCTCGGGAGGGGCTGGCTACACCTTC.

CDR3 DNA sequence: TGCGCCAGCAGCTTGGGGGTCACCGGGGAGCTGTTTTTT. Residues: CASSLGVTGELFF. The V gene is TRBV5-1, the J gene TRBJ2-2; no firm D call. Trimming removed 0 bases at V and 4 bases at J, with 4 bases between. Germline loops: CDR1 SGHRS, CDR2 YFSETQ. The CDR3 consists of 13 residues.

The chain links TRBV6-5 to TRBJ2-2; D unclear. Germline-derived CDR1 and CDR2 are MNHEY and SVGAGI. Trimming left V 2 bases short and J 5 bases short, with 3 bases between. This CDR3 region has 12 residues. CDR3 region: CASSYLTGELFF. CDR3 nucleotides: TGTGCCAGCAGTTACCTGACCGGGGAGCTGTTTTTT.

CDR3 coding DNA: TGTGCCACCAGCAGAGTAACAGGAAACACTGAAGCTTTCTTT. This encodes CATSRVTGNTEAFF. J is TRBJ1-1 and V is TRBV15; a possible D gene is TRBD1 (5 bases). The germline CDR1 and CDR2 sequences are LNHNV and YYDKDF (reference sequence). This CDR3 is built from 14 residues. Trimming removed 1 base from V and 2 bases from J, with 8 bases in between.

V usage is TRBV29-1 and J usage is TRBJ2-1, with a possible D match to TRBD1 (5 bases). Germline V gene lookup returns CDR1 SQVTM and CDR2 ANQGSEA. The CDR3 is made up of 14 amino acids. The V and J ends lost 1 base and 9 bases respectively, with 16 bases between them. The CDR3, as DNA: TGCAGCGTTGAAGGGGTCGGTATAGGGGTTGAGCAGTTCTTC. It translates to CSVEGVGIGVEQFF.

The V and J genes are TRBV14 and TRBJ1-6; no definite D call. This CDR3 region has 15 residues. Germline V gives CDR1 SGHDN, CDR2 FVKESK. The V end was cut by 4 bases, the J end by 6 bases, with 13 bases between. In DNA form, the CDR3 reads TGTGCCAGCAGCCCCCAGTCCTCCGCTAATTCACCCCTCCACTTT. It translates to CASSPQSSANSPLHF.

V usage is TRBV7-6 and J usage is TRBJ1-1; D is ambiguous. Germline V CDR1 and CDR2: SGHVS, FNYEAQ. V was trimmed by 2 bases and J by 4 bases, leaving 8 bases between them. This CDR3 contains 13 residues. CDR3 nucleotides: TGTGCCAGCAGCTTACGAGTGAGCACTGAAGCTTTCTTT. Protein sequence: CASSLRVSTEAFF.

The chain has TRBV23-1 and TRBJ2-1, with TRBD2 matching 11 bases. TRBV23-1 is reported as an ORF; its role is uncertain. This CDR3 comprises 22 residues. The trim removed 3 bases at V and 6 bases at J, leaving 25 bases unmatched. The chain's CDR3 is CASSHNRGGGKLAGAPGNEQFF. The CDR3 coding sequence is TGCGCCAGCAGTCACAACAGGGGAGGTGGAAAACTAGCGGGGGCCCCTGGCAATGAGCAGTTCTTC.

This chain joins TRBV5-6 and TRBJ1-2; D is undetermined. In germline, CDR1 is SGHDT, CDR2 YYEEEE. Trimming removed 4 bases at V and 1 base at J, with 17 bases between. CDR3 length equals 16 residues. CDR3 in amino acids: CASSPIGQTDNYGYTF. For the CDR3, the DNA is TGTGCCAGCAGCCCCATAGGGCAGACCGATAACTATGGCTACACCTTC. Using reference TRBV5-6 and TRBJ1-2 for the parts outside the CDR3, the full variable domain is DAGVTQSPTHLIKTRGQQVTLRCSPKSGHDTVSWYQQALGQGPQFIFQYYEEEERQRGNFPDRFSGHQFPNYSSELNVNALLLGDSALYLCASSPIGQTDNYGYTFGSGTRLTVV.

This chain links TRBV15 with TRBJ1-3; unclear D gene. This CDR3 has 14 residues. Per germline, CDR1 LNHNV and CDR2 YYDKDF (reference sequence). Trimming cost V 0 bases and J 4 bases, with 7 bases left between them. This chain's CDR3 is CATSRDLGGNTIYF. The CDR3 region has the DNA TGTGCCACCAGCAGAGATCTAGGGGGAAACACCATATATTTT.

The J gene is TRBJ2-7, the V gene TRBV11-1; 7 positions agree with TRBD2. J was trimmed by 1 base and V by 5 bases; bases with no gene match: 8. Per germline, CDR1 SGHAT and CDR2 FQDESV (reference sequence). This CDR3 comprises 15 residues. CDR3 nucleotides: TGTGCCAGCAGCCCTCCGGGGAGGGGTTCCTACGAGCAGTACTTC. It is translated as CASSPPGRGSYEQYF.

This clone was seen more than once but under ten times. CDR3 in DNA: TGCGCCAGCAGCTTGGCCCGGGAGGGGGCCGGCTGGAGCACAGATACGCAGTATTTT. The encoded protein is CASSLAREGAGWSTDTQYF. The rearrangement joins TRBV5-1 to TRBJ2-3, with D possibly matching TRBD2 (8 bases). Between the trimmed V and J ends, which lost 0 bases and 0 bases, there was a span of 20 bases. Germline-derived CDR1 and CDR2 are SGHRS and YFSETQ. This CDR3 spans 19 amino acids.

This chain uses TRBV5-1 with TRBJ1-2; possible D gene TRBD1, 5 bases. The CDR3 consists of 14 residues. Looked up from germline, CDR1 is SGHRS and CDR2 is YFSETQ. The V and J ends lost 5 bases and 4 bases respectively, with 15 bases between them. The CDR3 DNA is TGCGCCAGCAGGACCGGGACGGACCTCTATGGCTACACCTTC. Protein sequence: CASRTGTDLYGYTF. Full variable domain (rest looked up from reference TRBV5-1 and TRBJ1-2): KAGVTQTPRYLIKTRGQQVTLSCSPISGHRSVSWYQQTPGQGLQFLFEYFSETQRNKGNFPGRFSGRQFSNSRSEMNVSTLELGDSALYLCASRTGTDLYGYTFGSGTRLTVV.

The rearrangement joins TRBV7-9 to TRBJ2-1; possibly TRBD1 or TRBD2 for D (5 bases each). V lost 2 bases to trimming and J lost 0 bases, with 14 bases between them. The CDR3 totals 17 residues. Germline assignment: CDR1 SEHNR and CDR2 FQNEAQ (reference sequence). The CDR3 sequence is CASSLIGAGSSYNEQFF. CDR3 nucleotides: TGTGCCAGCAGCTTAATTGGTGCAGGGAGCTCCTACAATGAGCAGTTCTTC.

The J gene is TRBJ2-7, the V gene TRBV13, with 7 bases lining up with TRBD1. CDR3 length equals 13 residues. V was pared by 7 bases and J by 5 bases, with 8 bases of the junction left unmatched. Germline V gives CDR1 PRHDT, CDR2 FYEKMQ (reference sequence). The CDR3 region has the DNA TGTGCCAGCAACAACGAGGGGGCACACGAGCAGTACTTC. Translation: CASNNEGAHEQYF.

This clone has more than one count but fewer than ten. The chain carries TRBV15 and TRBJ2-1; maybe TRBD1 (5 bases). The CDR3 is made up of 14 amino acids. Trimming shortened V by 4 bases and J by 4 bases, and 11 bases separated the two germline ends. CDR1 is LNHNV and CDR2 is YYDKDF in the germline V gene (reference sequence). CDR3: CATSITGRYNEQFF. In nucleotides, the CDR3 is TGTGCCACCAGCATAACAGGACGGTACAATGAGCAGTTCTTC.

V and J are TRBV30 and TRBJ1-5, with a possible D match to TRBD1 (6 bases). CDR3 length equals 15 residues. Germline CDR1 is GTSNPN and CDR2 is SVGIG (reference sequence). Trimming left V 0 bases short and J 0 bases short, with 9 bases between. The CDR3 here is CAWSVPGASNQPQHF. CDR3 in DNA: TGTGCCTGGAGTGTACCAGGGGCTAGCAATCAGCCCCAGCATTTT. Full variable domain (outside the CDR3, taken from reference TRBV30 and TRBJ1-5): SQTIHQWPATLVQPVGSPLSLECTVEGTSNPNLYWYRQAAGRGLQLLFYSVGIGQISSEVPQNLSASRPQDRQFILSSKKLLLSDSGFYLCAWSVPGASNQPQHFGDGTRLSIL.

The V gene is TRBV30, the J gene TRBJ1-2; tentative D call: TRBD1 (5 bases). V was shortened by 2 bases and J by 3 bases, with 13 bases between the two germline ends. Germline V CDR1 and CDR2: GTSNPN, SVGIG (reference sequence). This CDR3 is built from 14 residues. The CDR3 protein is CAWSPIPRDYGYTF. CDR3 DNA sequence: TGTGCCTGGAGTCCCATCCCCAGGGACTATGGCTACACCTTC.

CDR3 nucleotides: TGCGCCAGCAGTGATGACAGCTACAATCAGCCCCAGCATTTT. It encodes CASSDDSYNQPQHF. V gene TRBV10-2 combines with J gene TRBJ1-5; TRBD1 is a possible D gene (5 bases). The ends were cut back, 3 bases at V and 3 bases at J, with 9 bases in the middle. Germline V gene data show CDR1 as WSHSY and CDR2 as SAAADI. The CDR3 loop spans 14 amino acids.

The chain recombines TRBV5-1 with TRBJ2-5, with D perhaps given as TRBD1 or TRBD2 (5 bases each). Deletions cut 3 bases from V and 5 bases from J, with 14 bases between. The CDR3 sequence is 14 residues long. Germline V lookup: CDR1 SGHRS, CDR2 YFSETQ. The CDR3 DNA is TGCGCCAGCAGCTCATCGGGGACGTCGGAGACCCAGTACTTC. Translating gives CASSSSGTSETQYF.

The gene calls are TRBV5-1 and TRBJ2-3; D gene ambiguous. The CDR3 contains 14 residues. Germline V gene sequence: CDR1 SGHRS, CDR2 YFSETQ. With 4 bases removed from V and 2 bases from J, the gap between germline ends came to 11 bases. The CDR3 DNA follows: TGCGCCAGCAGCCTCGGTAGGGACACAGATACGCAGTATTTT. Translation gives CASSLGRDTDTQYF. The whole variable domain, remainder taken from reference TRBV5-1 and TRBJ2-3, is KAGVTQTPRYLIKTRGQQVTLSCSPISGHRSVSWYQQTPGQGLQFLFEYFSETQRNKGNFPGRFSGRQFSNSRSEMNVSTLELGDSALYLCASSLGRDTDTQYFGPGTRLTVL.

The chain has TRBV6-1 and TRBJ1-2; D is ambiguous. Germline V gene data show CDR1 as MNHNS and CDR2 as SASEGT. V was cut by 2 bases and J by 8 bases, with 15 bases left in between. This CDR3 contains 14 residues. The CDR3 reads CASSEMVGGGGYTF. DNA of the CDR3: TGTGCCAGCAGTGAAATGGTGGGAGGAGGAGGCTACACCTTC.

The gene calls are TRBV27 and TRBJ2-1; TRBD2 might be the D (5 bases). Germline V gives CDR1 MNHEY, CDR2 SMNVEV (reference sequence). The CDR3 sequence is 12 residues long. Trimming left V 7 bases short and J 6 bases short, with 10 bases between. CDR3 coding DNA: TGTGCCAGCAAGGAGGCTGGCAATGAGCAGTTCTTC. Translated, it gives CASKEAGNEQFF.

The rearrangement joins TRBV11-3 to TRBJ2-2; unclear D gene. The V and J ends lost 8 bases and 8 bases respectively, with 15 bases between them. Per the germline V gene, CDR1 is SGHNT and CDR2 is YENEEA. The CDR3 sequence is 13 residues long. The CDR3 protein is CASRLDGGGELFF. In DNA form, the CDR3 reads TGTGCCAGCCGTCTTGATGGTGGAGGGGAGCTGTTTTTT.

CDR3 DNA: TGTGCCAGCAGCAAAGAAAAGGTCGGTACAGGGCCCCCAGGAACTGAAGCTTTCTTT. Its translation is CASSKEKVGTGPPGTEAFF. The genes are TRBV21-1 and TRBJ1-1; TRBD1 reflects the table's D call only, with no check against the DNA. TRBV21-1 is termed a pseudogene. This CDR3 comprises 19 residues.